This TCR beta chain originates from a study of cytomegalovirus exposure and HLA in healthy donors. As for the study in general: The roughly 110 validation repertoires were reported in a later analysis to have been generated on the same platform as the roughly 630 first-cohort repertoires. The study, taken as a whole, reports: The investigators catalogued under 200 TCR beta chains as cytomegalovirus-associated. It was found in a later analysis that first-cohort TCR clusters tended to co-occur in the 130 or so validation repertoires.

The CDR3 contains 16 residues. Germline V gene sequence: CDR1 SGHDN, CDR2 FVKESK. The trim removed 0 bases at V and 8 bases at J, leaving 9 bases unmatched. Produced via immunoSEQ multiplex PCR; TCRdb's table is partial and in-frame only. The data contain roughly 120,000 clones, roughly 82% of them singletons. Points on this clone: Antigen: not known.

The donors were part of the roughly 130-subject validation cohort, which stood apart from the roughly 680-subject first cohort. Sequenced input: PBMCs. The chain recombines TRBV14 with TRBJ2-1; 8 bases agree with TRBD2. The sequence came from a man between 18 and 35 years old in good health and CMV-seronegative. CDR3 sequence reads: CASSQDLGLAADEQFF. The CDR3 coding sequence is TGTGCCAGCAGCCAAGATTTAGGACTAGCAGCGGATGAGCAGTTCTTC.